Presented here are 17 T cell receptor beta chains from one specimen sequenced in a study of blood T cells in healthy people across ages. The second PCR ran 7 to 11 cycles with a sample-barcoded 5' primer and J-beta primers. Each CDR3 protein is one row after TCRdb ran MiXCR on the 5' RACE reads. The sample consists of about 400,000 distinct CDR3 sequences, approximately 47% of them appearing once. The sequencing input was blood. The receptors come from a man aged 55 to 70 in good health.

The table lists this clonotype with a few counts. The chain links TRBV4-3 to TRBJ1-6; TRBD1 matches at 8 bases. The germline V gene has CDR1 LGHNA and CDR2 YSLEER. The length of the CDR3 is 15 residues. The V gene end was trimmed by 3 bases and the J gene end by 3 bases; junction bases not matched to a gene: 1. For the CDR3, the DNA is TGCGCCAGCAGCCAGGGGACAGGCTATAATTCACCCCTCCACTTT. It specifies CASSQGTGYNSPLHF.

The chain uses TRBV3-1 and TRBJ2-7; possible D gene TRBD2, 6 bases. Germline V gene sequence: CDR1 LGHDT, CDR2 YNNKEL (reference sequence). The CDR3 consists of 13 residues. The germline V and J ends were trimmed by 8 bases and 0 bases, with 11 bases remaining between them. The chain's CDR3 is CASSEGSSYEQYF. Here the CDR3 DNA reads TGTGCCAGCTCGGAGGGGAGCTCCTACGAGCAGTACTTC.

The rearrangement links TRBV20-1 to TRBJ2-5; a possible D gene is TRBD1 (7 bases). CDR1 is DFQATT, CDR2 SNEGSKA, per germline (reference sequence). Between the trimmed V and J ends, which lost 2 bases and 11 bases, there was a span of 21 bases. This CDR3 is built from 14 residues. The CDR3 loop is CSARRDSTPREQYF. The CDR3 coding sequence is TGCAGTGCTAGACGGGACAGCACTCCTCGGGAGCAGTACTTC.

This clonotype has at least ten counts. J is TRBJ2-7 and V is TRBV27; 7 bases map to TRBD1. Trimming at V came to 4 bases and at J to 3 bases, leaving 6 bases not matched to a gene. CDR1 MNHEY and CDR2 SMNVEV come from the germline V gene (reference sequence). The CDR3 runs 14 residues. Here the CDR3 reads CASSSRGGYYEQYF. As DNA, the CDR3 is TGTGCCAGCAGTTCCCGAGGGGGCTACTACGAGCAGTACTTC.

This chain uses TRBV6-1 with TRBJ2-7; D not resolved. Trimming took off 4 bases at V and 3 bases at J, with 7 bases between the two ends. Germline V CDR1 and CDR2: MNHNS, SASEGT. CDR3 length: 12 residues. The CDR3, as DNA: TGTGCCAGCAGTGCGGTTCGCTACGAGCAGTACTTC. Amino acids: CASSAVRYEQYF.

The chain joins TRBV5-1 to TRBJ2-7; 9 positions match TRBD1. This CDR3 is 14 amino acids long. Germline-derived CDR1 and CDR2 are SGHRS and YFSETQ. Unmatched junction bases numbered 5, after V lost 4 bases and J lost 3 bases. This CDR3 is CASSGPGQGYEQYF. Here the CDR3 DNA reads TGCGCCAGCAGCGGTCCGGGACAGGGCTACGAGCAGTACTTC.

Only a few counts were recorded for this clonotype. The V and J genes are TRBV28 and TRBJ2-7; 8 nucleotides line up with TRBD1. CDR1 is MDHEN and CDR2 is SYDVKM in the germline V gene. This CDR3 contains 15 residues. V trimming: 5 bases; J trimming: 0 bases; junction bases outside the gene matches: 6. The DNA for the CDR3 is TGTGCCAGCAGTACGCGGGACAGGAGCTCCTACGAGCAGTACTTC. Protein sequence: CASSTRDRSSYEQYF.

The J gene is TRBJ2-5, the V gene TRBV2; tentative D call: TRBD1 (5 bases). Trimming shortened V by 3 bases and J by 2 bases, and 10 bases separated the two germline ends. Germline-derived CDR1 and CDR2 are SNHLY and FYNNEI. The CDR3 has 14 residues. CDR3 residues: CASSDLTVQETQYF. CDR3 coding DNA: TGTGCCAGCAGTGATTTGACAGTACAAGAGACCCAGTACTTC.

The chain combines TRBV30 with TRBJ1-4; 8 bases match TRBD1. The CDR3 extends over 14 amino acids. Germline assignment: CDR1 GTSNPN and CDR2 SVGIG (reference sequence). Trimming cost V 3 bases and J 11 bases; bases outside gene matches: 11. The CDR3 is CAWRAGTGFEKLFF. The CDR3 nucleotides are TGTGCCTGGAGGGCCGGGACAGGCTTTGAGAAACTGTTTTTT.

This rearrangement joins TRBV6-2 or TRBV6-3 to TRBJ2-1; TRBD2 might be the D (5 bases). This CDR3 has 12 amino acids. V was cut by 0 bases and J by 12 bases, with 9 bases left in between. The germline V gene encodes CDR1 MNHEY and CDR2 SVGEGT. As DNA, the CDR3 is TGTGCCAGCAGTTACTCCGGGATATGGCAGTTCTTC. Its translation: CASSYSGIWQFF.

V and J are TRBV4-3 and TRBJ2-1, with TRBD2 matching 11 bases. The ends lost 0 bases at V and 0 bases at J; junction bases unmatched: 10. Germline V CDR1 and CDR2: LGHNA, YSLEER. This CDR3 spans 20 amino acids. The CDR3 DNA is TGCGCCAGCAGCCAAGATCTGGGACTAGCGGTTCTGAGCTCCTACAATGAGCAGTTCTTC. Residues: CASSQDLGLAVLSSYNEQFF.

This clonotype showed up just once. The V and J genes are TRBV27 and TRBJ1-2; weak D call: TRBD1 (6 bases). V was shortened by 6 bases and J by 0 bases, with 11 bases between the two germline ends. CDR3 length: 14 residues. Germline V gene data show CDR1 as MNHEY and CDR2 as SMNVEV (reference sequence). The CDR3 region is CASRTRGANYGYTF. The CDR3 region has the DNA TGTGCCAGCAGGACCAGGGGAGCTAACTATGGCTACACCTTC.

The CDR3 DNA sequence: TGTGCCAGCAGTGAATGGGCCGGGACAGGGACGAATGAGCAGTTCTTC. Translation: CASSEWAGTGTNEQFF. The chain recombines TRBV6-1 with TRBJ2-1; 9 bases fit TRBD1. With V trimmed by 2 bases and J by 7 bases, 9 bases remained unmatched. There are 16 residues in the CDR3. In germline, CDR1 is MNHNS, CDR2 SASEGT.

DNA for the CDR3: TGTGCCAGCAGTTTAGAGGGCGGAGCTAACTATGGCTACACCTTC. Encoded protein: CASSLEGGANYGYTF. The chain uses TRBV12-3 or TRBV12-4 and TRBJ1-2; D is uncertain. Trimming pared 1 base from V and 0 bases from J, leaving 9 bases between. The CDR3 covers 15 residues.

This clonotype appeared many times. The chain has TRBV27 and TRBJ2-5, with 9 positions matching TRBD2. Germline V gene data show CDR1 as MNHEY and CDR2 as SMNVEV (reference sequence). The V gene end was trimmed by 1 base and the J gene end by 4 bases; junction bases not matched to a gene: 4. The length of the CDR3 is 15 residues. CDR3 nucleotides: TGTGCCAGCAGTTTATTGTCTAGCGGGACAGAGACCCAGTACTTC. The encoded protein is CASSLLSSGTETQYF.

This sequence joins TRBV29-1 and TRBJ2-5; D ambiguous. The CDR3 is made up of 12 amino acids. Trimming left V 4 bases short and J 4 bases short, with 10 bases between. Germline CDR1 reads SQVTM; CDR2 reads ANQGSEA. CDR3 residues: CSVGRLGETQYF. CDR3 nucleotide sequence: TGCAGCGTTGGAAGACTGGGAGAGACCCAGTACTTC. The complete variable domain, with remaining parts taken from reference TRBV29-1 and TRBJ2-5, reads SAVISQKPSRDICQRGTSLTIQCQVDSQVTMMFWYRQQPGQSLTLIATANQGSEATYESGFVIDKFPISRPNLTFSTLTVSNMSPEDSSIYLCSVGRLGETQYFGPGTRLLVL.

The chain is built from TRBV7-2 and TRBJ2-7, with a possible D match to TRBD2 (5 bases). Trimming stripped 2 bases from V and 6 bases from J, with 11 bases between. This CDR3 spans 13 amino acids. The germline V gene has CDR1 SGHTA and CDR2 FQGNSA. This CDR3 reads CASSLPSRGEQYF. The CDR3 region has the DNA TGTGCCAGCAGCTTACCCTCTCGGGGCGAGCAGTACTTC.